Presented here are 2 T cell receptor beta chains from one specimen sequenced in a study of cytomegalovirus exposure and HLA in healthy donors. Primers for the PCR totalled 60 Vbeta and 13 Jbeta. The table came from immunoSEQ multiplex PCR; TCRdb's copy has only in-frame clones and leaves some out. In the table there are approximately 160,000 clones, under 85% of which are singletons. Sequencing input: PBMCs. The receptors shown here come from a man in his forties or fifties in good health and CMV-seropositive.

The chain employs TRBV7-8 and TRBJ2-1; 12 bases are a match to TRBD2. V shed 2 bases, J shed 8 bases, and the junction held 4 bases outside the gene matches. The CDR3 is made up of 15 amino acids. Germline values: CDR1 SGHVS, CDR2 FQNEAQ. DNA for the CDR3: TGTGCCAGCAGCTTACTAGCGGGGGGGCCGGATGAGCAGTTCTTC. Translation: CASSLLAGGPDEQFF.

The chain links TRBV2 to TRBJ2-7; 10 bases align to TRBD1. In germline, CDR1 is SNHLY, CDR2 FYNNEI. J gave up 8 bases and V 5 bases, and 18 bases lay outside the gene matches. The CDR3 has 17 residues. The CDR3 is CASSQTPPGQGLGQQYF. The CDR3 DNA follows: TGTGCCAGCAGTCAGACACCCCCGGGACAGGGGCTTGGACAGCAGTACTTC.